This TCR beta chain was recovered during a study of blood T cell repertoires in COVID-19. Assay: immunoSEQ multiplex PCR; the TCRdb copy retains only in-frame clones and omits some. The data contain under 250,000 clones, 84% of them singletons. The CDR3 contains 14 residues. Looked up from germline, CDR1 is SGHVS and CDR2 is FNYEAQ. V lost 5 bases, J lost 8 bases, and 4 bases stayed unmatched. The sequenced sample consisted of peripheral blood. The sequence was obtained from a man in his fifties or sixties with acute or convalescent COVID-19. V usage is TRBV7-6 and J usage is TRBJ1-4; TRBD1 aligns across 11 bases. CDR3 loop: CASSQDRGREKLFF. In DNA form, the CDR3 reads TGTGCCAGCAGCCAGGACAGGGGGCGAGAAAAACTGTTTTTT. Complete variable domain (other parts from reference TRBV7-6 and TRBJ1-4): GAGVSQSPRYKVTKRGQDVALRCDPISGHVSLYWYRQALGQGPEFLTYFNYEAQQDKSGLPNDRFSAERPEGSISTLTIQRTEQRDSAMYRCASSQDRGREKLFFGSGTQLSVL.